This entry lists 8 T cell receptor beta chains sequenced from one sample in a study of technical replicates of blood from a handful of donors. The table came from immunoSEQ multiplex PCR; TCRdb's copy has only in-frame clones and leaves some out. The sample records 98,000 or so clones, approximately 96% being singletons. Sequenced material: T cells isolated from PBMCs. Source of these receptors: a human donor in good health.

The chain carries TRBV4-1 and TRBJ2-5; 8 positions match TRBD2. Trimming cost V 5 bases and J 5 bases; bases outside gene matches: 7. Germline-derived CDR1 and CDR2 are MGHRA and YSYEKL. This CDR3 contains 14 residues. The CDR3 region is CASSAPGTRETQYF. CDR3 DNA sequence: TGCGCCAGCAGCGCCCCCGGGACTAGGGAGACCCAGTACTTC.

The chain is built from TRBV2 and TRBJ2-7; 7 bases agree with TRBD1. Germline V gene lookup returns CDR1 SNHLY and CDR2 FYNNEI. Losses at the gene ends were 3 bases for V and 6 bases for J; bases not matched to a gene: 8. This CDR3 has 14 residues. CDR3 loop: CASSETGRAAEQYF. Here the CDR3 DNA reads TGTGCCAGCAGTGAGACAGGGAGAGCCGCCGAGCAGTACTTC.

V is TRBV20-1 and J is TRBJ1-1; no definite D call. V dropped 2 bases and J dropped 3 bases, with 4 bases sitting between them. The CDR3 sequence is 11 residues long. CDR1 DFQATT and CDR2 SNEGSKA come from the germline V gene (reference sequence). The CDR3 reads CSARRDTEAFF. The DNA for the CDR3 is TGCAGTGCTAGACGAGACACTGAAGCTTTCTTT.

The chain couples TRBV2 to TRBJ2-2; D ambiguous. V was cut by 4 bases and J by 4 bases, with 16 bases left in between. This CDR3 is 16 amino acids long. The germline V gene has CDR1 SNHLY and CDR2 FYNNEI. The CDR3 coding sequence is TGTGCCAGCAGTGGGGTAGGTCAGGCAAGCACCGGGGAGCTGTTTTTT. As protein: CASSGVGQASTGELFF.

The chain carries TRBV5-1 and TRBJ2-7, with D maybe TRBD1 (7 bases). The CDR3 covers 15 residues. V was pared by 7 bases and J by 4 bases, with 21 bases between. Germline values: CDR1 SGHRS, CDR2 YFSETQ. The CDR3 nucleotides read TGCGCCAGCGCGACTTCAACAGGGGACTCATACGAGCAGTACTTC. It encodes CASATSTGDSYEQYF.

This chain joins TRBV28 and TRBJ2-7; D possibly corresponds to TRBD1 (6 bases). CDR1 is MDHEN and CDR2 is SYDVKM in the germline V gene. The CDR3 is 16 amino acids. V lost 5 bases and J 0 bases, leaving 17 bases between the germline ends. DNA of the CDR3: TGTGCCAGCAGTCCTCTTTATGGGGGCGCCTCCTACGAGCAGTACTTC. Protein product: CASSPLYGGASYEQYF.

This chain joins TRBV27 and TRBJ2-4; 7 bases are shared with TRBD1. The germline V gene has CDR1 MNHEY and CDR2 SMNVEV (reference sequence). The CDR3 spans 15 residues. V gave up 3 bases and J gave up 2 bases; unmatched junction bases: 4. The CDR3 region has the DNA TGTGCCAGCAGTTTGGAGACAGGGTCCAAAAACATTCAGTACTTC. Its translation is CASSLETGSKNIQYF.

The V and J genes are TRBV25-1 and TRBJ2-1, with TRBD2 identical over 11 bases. Unmatched junction bases numbered 6, after V lost 4 bases and J lost 4 bases. Germline V gene data show CDR1 as MGHDK and CDR2 as SYGVNS. CDR3 length: 16 residues. The CDR3 sequence: CASSGGLAAMYNEQFF. CDR3 DNA: TGTGCCAGCAGTGGGGGACTAGCGGCAATGTACAATGAGCAGTTCTTC. Drawing the rest from reference TRBV25-1 and TRBJ2-1, the complete variable domain is EADIYQTPRYLVIGTGKKITLECSQTMGHDKMYWYQQDPGMELHLIHYSYGVNSTEKGDLSSESTVSRIRTEHFPLTLESARPSHTSQYLCASSGGLAAMYNEQFFGPGTRLTVL.